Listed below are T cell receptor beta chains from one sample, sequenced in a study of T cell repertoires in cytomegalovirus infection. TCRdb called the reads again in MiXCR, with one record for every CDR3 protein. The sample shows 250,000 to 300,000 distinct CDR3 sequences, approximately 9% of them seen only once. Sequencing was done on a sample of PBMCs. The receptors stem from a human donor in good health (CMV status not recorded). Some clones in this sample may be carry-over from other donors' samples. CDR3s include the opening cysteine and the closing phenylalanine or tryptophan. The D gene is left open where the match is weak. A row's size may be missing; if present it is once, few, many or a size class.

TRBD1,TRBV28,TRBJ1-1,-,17,TGTGCCAGCAGTTTAGTTTCCAGGGGGCGTAGAAACACTGAAGCTTTCTTT,CASSLVSRGRRNTEAFF
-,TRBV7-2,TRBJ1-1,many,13,TGTGCCAGCAGCTTAGACCAGACCACTGAAGCTTTCTTT,CASSLDQTTEAFF
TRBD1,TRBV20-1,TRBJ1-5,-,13,TGCAGTGCTGGGGGACAGGGTAGTCAGCCCCAGCATTTT,CSAGGQGSQPQHF
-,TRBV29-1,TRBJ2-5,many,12,TGCAGCGTTGACAGGGCCCAAGAGACCCAGTACTTC,CSVDRAQETQYF
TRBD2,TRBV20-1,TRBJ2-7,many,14,TGCAGTGCTAAAATCCCGGCTAGCGGTTACGAGCAGTACTTC,CSAKIPASGYEQYF
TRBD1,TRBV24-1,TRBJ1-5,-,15,TGTGCCACCAGTGATCCCAGGGGGCAGGGTCAGCCCCAGCATTTT,CATSDPRGQGQPQHF
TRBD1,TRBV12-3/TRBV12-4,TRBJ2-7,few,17,TGTGCCAGCACATACGGGGCAGGGGGATTGGGAGCCTACGAGCAGTACTTC,CASTYGAGGLGAYEQYF
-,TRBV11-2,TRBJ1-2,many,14,TGTGCCAGCAGCTTAGGAGGGAACAGTTATGGCTACACCTTC,CASSLGGNSYGYTF
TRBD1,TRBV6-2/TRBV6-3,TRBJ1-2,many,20,TGTGCCAGCAGCCCATTTACGGGAGCCCTACCGGAACAGGGGGCCTATGGCTACACCTTC,CASSPFTGALPEQGAYGYTF
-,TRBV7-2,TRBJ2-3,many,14,TGTGCCAGCAGCTTAGATTCAGGCACAGATACGCAGTATTTT,CASSLDSGTDTQYF
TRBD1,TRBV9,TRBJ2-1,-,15,TGTGCCAGCAGCGTAATACAGGGGGCGCGAAATGAGCAGTTCTTC,CASSVIQGARNEQFF
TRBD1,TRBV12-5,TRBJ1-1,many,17,TGTGCTAGTGGTCGACGCAAGACAGGGATCGGGAACACTGAAGCTTTCTTT,CASGRRKTGIGNTEAFF
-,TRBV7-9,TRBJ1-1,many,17,TGTGCCAGCAGCCGGGTCCTTTCTGAGACAGGGAACACTGAAGCTTTCTTT,CASSRVLSETGNTEAFF
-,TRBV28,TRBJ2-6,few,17,TGTGCCAGCAGGAGACAGGGAGGGAGCGGTGGGGCCAACGTCCTGACTTTC,CASRRQGGSGGANVLTF
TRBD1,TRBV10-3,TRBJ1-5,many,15,TGTGCCATCAGTGAAGGGACAGGCGGGCTCAAGCCCCAGCATTTT,CAISEGTGGLKPQHF
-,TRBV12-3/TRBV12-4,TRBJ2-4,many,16,TGTGCCAGCAGCCCGTTCGGGGTGACGGCCAAAAACATTCAGTACTTC,CASSPFGVTAKNIQYF
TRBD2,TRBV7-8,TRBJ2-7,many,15,TGTGCCAGCAGCCAGACTAGCGGGGGAACCTACGAGCAGTACTTC,CASSQTSGGTYEQYF
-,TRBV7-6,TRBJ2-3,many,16,TGTGCCAGCAGCAAAAGAGGGGGGGAGATGGCAGATACGCAGTATTTT,CASSKRGGEMADTQYF
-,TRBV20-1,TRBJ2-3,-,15,TGCAGTGCTAGAGATTGGCGGGGCCCCACAGATACGCAGTATTTT,CSARDWRGPTDTQYF
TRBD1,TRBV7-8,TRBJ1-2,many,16,TGTGCCAGCAGCTTAGGGGGGACAGAGAGTTCCTATGGCTACACCTTC,CASSLGGTESSYGYTF
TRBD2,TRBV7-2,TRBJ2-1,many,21,TGTGCCAGCAGCTTTAGGCCGCCGGGACTAGCGGGAATGAGCTCCTACAATGAGCAGTTCTTC,CASSFRPPGLAGMSSYNEQFF
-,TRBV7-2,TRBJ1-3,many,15,TGTGCCAGCAGCTCGGGACCCGAATCTGGAAACACCATATATTTT,CASSSGPESGNTIYF
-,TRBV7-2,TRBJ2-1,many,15,TGTGCCAGCAGCTTCGGGACTCGGGGGGCCTATGAGCAGTTCTTC,CASSFGTRGAYEQFF
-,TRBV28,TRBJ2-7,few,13,TGTGCCAGCTCTACGGGGTTGGGCTACGAGCAGTACTTC,CASSTGLGYEQYF
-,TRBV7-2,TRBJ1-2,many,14,TGTGCCAGCAGCTTATCGACAGCTAACTATGGCTACACCTTC,CASSLSTANYGYTF
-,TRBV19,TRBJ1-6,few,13,TGTGCCAGTAGTATCTTGGCAAATTCACCCCTCCACTTT,CASSILANSPLHF
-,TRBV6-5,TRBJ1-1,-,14,TGTGCCAGCAGTTACTCGGTAGGGGTCACTGAAGCTTTCTTT,CASSYSVGVTEAFF
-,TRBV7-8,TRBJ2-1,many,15,TGTGCCAGCAGCTTAGGACGCGCTAGCCGAGAAGAGCAGTTCTTC,CASSLGRASREEQFF
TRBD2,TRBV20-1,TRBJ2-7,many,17,TGCAGTGCAAACGGACTAGCGGGAGGGCCCAGGTCCTACGAGCAGTACTTC,CSANGLAGGPRSYEQYF
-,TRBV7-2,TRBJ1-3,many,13,TGTGCCAGCAGCCAGGACTCTGGAAACACCATATATTTT,CASSQDSGNTIYF
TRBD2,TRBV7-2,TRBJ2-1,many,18,TGTGCCAGCAGCTTAGGGGTTAGCGGGCCTAGCTCCTACAATGAGCAGTTCTTC,CASSLGVSGPSSYNEQFF
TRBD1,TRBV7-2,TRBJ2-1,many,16,TGTGCCAGCAGCTCTCCTCCCGGGACAGTTTTTTATGAGCAGTTCTTC,CASSSPPGTVFYEQFF
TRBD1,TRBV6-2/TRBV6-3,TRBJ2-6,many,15,TGTGCCAGCACCGGGACAGGGCAAGGGGCCAACGTCCTGACTTTC,CASTGTGQGANVLTF
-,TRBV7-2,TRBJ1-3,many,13,TGTGCCAGCAGCGTTCCCGGTGGAAACACCATATATTTT,CASSVPGGNTIYF
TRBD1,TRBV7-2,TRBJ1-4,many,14,TGTGCCAGCAGCCCGGGGACAGGTAGTGAAAAACTGTTTTTT,CASSPGTGSEKLFF
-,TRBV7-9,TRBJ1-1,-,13,TGTGCCAGCAGCTTAGTACAGGGCACTGAAGCTTTCTTT,CASSLVQGTEAFF
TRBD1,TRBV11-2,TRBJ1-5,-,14,TGTGCCAGCAGCGAGGGACAGGGTTCCCAGCCCCAGCATTTT,CASSEGQGSQPQHF
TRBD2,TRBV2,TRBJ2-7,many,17,TGTGCCAGCAGTGAATTCGGTAGCGGGGGAGAGGCCTACGAGCAGTACTTC,CASSEFGSGGEAYEQYF
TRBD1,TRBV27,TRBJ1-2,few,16,TGTGCCAGCAGTTCTCGGTGGGACAGGGGTACCTCTGGCTACACCTTC,CASSSRWDRGTSGYTF
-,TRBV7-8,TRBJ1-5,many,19,TGTGCCAGCAGCCCCGTCGGAGTCAGACGGGGGTCGGGCAATCAGCCCCAGCATTTT,CASSPVGVRRGSGNQPQHF
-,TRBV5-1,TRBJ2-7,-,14,TGCGCCAGCAGTTTGCACGGTAGCTCCTACGAGCAGTACTTC,CASSLHGSSYEQYF
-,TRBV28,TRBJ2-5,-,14,TGTGCCAGCAGTTCTATTTACAGACAAGAGACCCAGTACTTC,CASSSIYRQETQYF
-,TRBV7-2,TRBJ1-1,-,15,TGTGCCAGCAGCCCACGAAAGGGATGGGGCACTGAAGCTTTCTTT,CASSPRKGWGTEAFF
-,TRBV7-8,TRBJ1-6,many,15,TGTGCCAGCAGCTTACTCAGGGTTGAGAATTCACCCCTCCACTTT,CASSLLRVENSPLHF
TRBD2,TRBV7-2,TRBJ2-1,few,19,TGTGCCAGCAGCCGAATTTCGGGAGGGCAAATAAGCTCCTACAATGAGCAGTTCTTC,CASSRISGGQISSYNEQFF
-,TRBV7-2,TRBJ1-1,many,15,TGTGCCAGCAGCTTAGTAGACAACATGAACACTGAAGCTTTCTTT,CASSLVDNMNTEAFF
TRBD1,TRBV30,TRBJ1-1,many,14,TGTGCCTGGAGTTCACAGGGGAAGAACACTGAAGCTTTCTTT,CAWSSQGKNTEAFF
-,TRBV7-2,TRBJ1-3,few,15,TGTGCCAGCAGCACCGACAGCGTCTCTGGAAACACCATATATTTT,CASSTDSVSGNTIYF
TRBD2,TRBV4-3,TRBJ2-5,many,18,TGCGCCAGCAGCCAAGAAACCCGAGCGGGAGGGAGTGGAGAGACCCAGTACTTC,CASSQETRAGGSGETQYF
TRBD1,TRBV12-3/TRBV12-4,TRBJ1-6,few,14,TGTGCCAGCAGGTCCGGGACAGTTAATTCACCCCTCCACTTT,CASRSGTVNSPLHF
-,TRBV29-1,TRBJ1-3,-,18,TGCAGCGTTCGAGGGAGGGCAAGGGACGGGTACTCTGGAAACACCATATATTTT,CSVRGRARDGYSGNTIYF
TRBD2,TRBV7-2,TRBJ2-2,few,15,TGTGCCAGCAGCTCGGGACTAGCGCTGGGCGGGGAGCTGTTTTTT,CASSSGLALGGELFF
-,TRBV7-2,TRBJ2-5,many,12,TGTGCCAGCAGCCCCTCACACGGGACCCAGTACTTC,CASSPSHGTQYF
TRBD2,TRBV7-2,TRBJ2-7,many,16,TGTGCCAGCAGCTCCCCTCGGACTAGCGGGGCCCGAGGGCAGTACTTC,CASSSPRTSGARGQYF
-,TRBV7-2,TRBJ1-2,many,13,TGTGCCAGCAGTCCCGACAGGAACTATGGCTACACCTTC,CASSPDRNYGYTF
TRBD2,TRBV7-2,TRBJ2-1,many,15,TGTGCCAGCAGCCTTAGCGGGGGGGCCTTCAATGAGCAGTTCTTC,CASSLSGGAFNEQFF